This TCR beta chain was sequenced for a study of vaccination effects on CD4 cells after COVID-19. Study in general: It was a median of 72 days after the second dose that post-vaccine samples were obtained. Study-level results: Common cold coronaviruses were cross-recognized by only 1 of 255 vaccine-induced clones in healthy vaccinees.

Points on this clone: The antigen remains unidentified.

Trimming pared 3 bases from V and 1 base from J, leaving 9 bases between. CDR1 and CDR2 from the germline V gene are KGHSH and LQKENI. The CDR3 loop spans 14 amino acids. Viral peptide pools were used in the ViraFEST assay to expand antigen-specific CD4+ T cells, and sequencing came afterward. Isolating CD4+ T cells followed about 11 days of culture. Two-dose vaccination with either BNT162b2 or mRNA-1273 was given to the participants. Among the vaccine recipients, none had a prior SARS-CoV-2 infection, and nucleocapsid antibodies were negative. Measured with immunoSEQ multiplex PCR; TCRdb has only the in-frame clones, and not every one. The sample yields over 60,000 clones, around two thirds seen once.

The V gene is TRBV18, the J gene TRBJ2-5, with D uncertain. The receptor's source is a human donor who received a COVID-19 vaccine. This specimen was CD4+ T cells from PBMCs cultured with HCoV-229E spike peptides, taken after COVID-19 vaccination. In nucleotides, the CDR3 is TGTGCCAGCTCACCTCTGGCCTTCCAAGAGACCCAGTACTTC. Its translation: CASSPLAFQETQYF.